This T cell receptor beta chain was recorded in a study of cytotoxic CD8 clonotypes in ibrutinib-treated CLL (dated by TCRdb to the early 2020s). The study in broad terms: In this cohort, around 15 patients were treatment-naive and 11 to 12 were relapsed/refractory, while about 17 had unmutated IGHV. Responses were partial in some 24 patients and complete in 2; after median 68 months follow-up, about 15 stayed in remission and approximately twelve progressed. Response samples were taken after a median of 12 months on treatment, ranging from roughly 6 to 36 months. An average of 255,043 productive templates and some 99,000 productive rearrangements was obtained per sample. Of the approximately 91 people in the trial, some 28 had longitudinal samples available. Cryopreserved peripheral blood mononuclear cells were collected at three points: before therapy, at response, and at either sustained remission or disease progression. Every remission and progressive disease sample was obtained while ibrutinib was still being received by the patients. On the study overall, not on this receptor specifically: Clonality rose at ibrutinib response, remained stable during sustained remission, and dropped back toward baseline at progression. Sampling times were not matched between patients in sustained remission and patients whose disease was progressing, and lymph node repertoires were not examined. Public clonotypes were rare and either shrank or stayed stable during treatment, and the rise in clonality at ibrutinib response reflected expansion of private clonotypes. At baseline, clonality was higher than in age-matched healthy donors and showed a strong correlation with circulating CD8+ T-cell counts.

CDR1 MNHNS and CDR2 SASEGT were looked up in the germline V gene. The cysteine opens and the phenylalanine closes a CDR3 of 14 amino acids. Only the CDR3 part of the read is kept: 42 bases, read in frame from the first base. Between the V and J ends, shortened by 3 bases and 0 bases respectively, the junction contains 8 bases. A MiSeq instrument was used for deep resolution sequencing, which targeted depths ranging from 1 in 1 million up to 1 in 200,000 T cells, with coverage averaging 10x for each clonotype. The immunoSEQ hsTCRB Kit was used to generate the TCR beta libraries. In the paper's pipeline: The data were analyzed with ImmunoSEQ Analyzer and ImmunoSEQ Data Assistant, and V, D and J gene assignments followed IMGT definitions. Clonality, which ranges from 0 to 1, was calculated as one minus the normalized Shannon entropy of productive rearrangement frequencies. Public clonotype analysis was restricted to overrepresented clonotypes comprising at least 0.05% of each patient's repertoire. Repertoires from 10 to 15 age-matched healthy donors in immuneACCESS were used as clonality controls. In its TCRdb copy, this immuneACCESS table keeps in-frame sequences only and misses some clones. Where compared with another copy, unresolved V genes explain less than half of these, and the others have no known cause. V, J and clone size derive from that table, while D and trimming were established from the DNA sequence. This sample has 150,000 to 200,000 clones in its table, and 70% to 90% of those were observed once. Of the sample, around 2.7% is held by the ten largest clones.

The sample holds a few counts of this clone. Its antigen is currently not known. Base qualities are missing; no much larger clone stands one base away. The sample's time point label is to be understood as: progressive disease on ibrutinib. For TCR beta library preparation, 1.5 to 2.5 micrograms of genomic DNA was extracted from cryopreserved PBMCs. Longitudinal blood samples from CLL patients on ibrutinib monotherapy underwent high-throughput TCR beta sequencing. Patients were enrolled in a phase 2 open-label single-center ibrutinib monotherapy trial. The sequence was collected from a human donor with chronic lymphocytic leukemia. Sequencing was performed on PBMCs, taken at disease progression, from a patient treated with ibrutinib. This receptor chain uses TRBV6-1 and TRBJ1-1; a confident D gene designation cannot be given. The CDR3 protein is CASSEGRMNTEAFF. The DNA is as follows: TGTGCCAGCAGTGAGGGCCGCATGAACACTGAAGCTTTCTTT.